What follows are 10 T cell receptor beta chains derived from one specimen sequenced in a study of blood T cell repertoires in COVID-19 (dated by TCRdb to about 2020). Receptor amplification or capture employed the immunoSEQ multiplex PCR assay. As stored in TCRdb, this immuneACCESS dataset retains in-frame rearrangements with V and J assigned. A fraction of the clones does not appear; measured against another copy, unresolved V genes explain less than half of the discrepancy, and the remainder lacks a known reason. In this sample the table shows 250,000 to 300,000 clones, approximately 91% of which occur a single time. Around 11% of the sample is taken by the ten largest. Sequencing used peripheral blood. These receptors all come from a woman under 40 with COVID-19, enrolled during active disease.

This clone occurred once. This chain uses TRBV1 with TRBJ2-7; the listed D gene, TRBD1, was not tested against the DNA. TRBV1 is a pseudogene. The CDR3 length is 16 residues. For the CDR3, the DNA is TGCACCAGCAGCCAAAAGAGGGACAGCCTCTCCTACGAGCAGTACTTC. Translation: CTSSQKRDSLSYEQYF.

The count of this clone is one. The chain links TRBV5-1 to TRBJ1-1; D unclear. The V end was cut by 0 bases, the J end by 4 bases, with 13 bases between. CDR1 is SGHRS, CDR2 YFSETQ, per germline. There are 15 residues in the CDR3. The CDR3 protein is CASSLATHLGTEAFF. In nucleotides, the CDR3 is TGCGCCAGCAGCTTGGCAACTCATCTTGGCACTGAAGCTTTCTTT.

V gene TRBV5-4 combines with J gene TRBJ2-7, with a tentative D call TRBD2 (5 bases). Germline V gives CDR1 SGHNT, CDR2 YYREEE (reference sequence). V lost 4 bases, J lost 4 bases, and 12 bases lay in between. The CDR3 is 13 amino acids. The chain's CDR3 is CASSQKSGYEQYF. The DNA of the CDR3 is TGTGCCAGCAGCCAGAAGTCGGGGTACGAGCAGTACTTC.

A single count supports this clone. The genes are TRBV6-4 and TRBJ2-2; the match to TRBD1 covers 8 bases. The CDR3 covers 14 residues. The germline V gene has CDR1 MRHNA and CDR2 SNTAGT. Trimming took 8 bases from V and 0 from J; bases not matched to a gene: 2. For the CDR3, the DNA is TGTGCCAGCGCGGGACAGGCGAACACCGGGGAGCTGTTTTTT. Residues: CASAGQANTGELFF.

V gene TRBV6-5 combines with J gene TRBJ2-5; TRBD1 agrees at 8 bases. With V trimmed by 6 bases and J by 5 bases, 11 bases remained unmatched. This CDR3 spans 15 amino acids. Germline V CDR1 and CDR2: MNHEY, SVGAGI. Written as DNA, the CDR3 is TGTGCCAGCAGCGCCCCCACCAGGGGGCAGGAGACCCAGTACTTC. This codes for CASSAPTRGQETQYF.

The chain combines TRBV19 with TRBJ2-4; 8 nucleotides align to TRBD2. V trimming: 4 bases; J trimming: 8 bases; junction bases outside the gene matches: 7. The CDR3 runs to 14 residues. Germline V gene data show CDR1 as LNHDA and CDR2 as SQIVND (reference sequence). The CDR3 protein is CASSTPGLGYIQYF. DNA of the CDR3: TGTGCCAGTAGTACGCCGGGACTAGGGTACATTCAGTACTTC.

The chain employs TRBV5-6 and TRBJ1-5, with D perhaps matching TRBD1 (6 bases). Per the germline V gene, CDR1 is SGHDT and CDR2 is YYEEEE. This CDR3 is 17 amino acids long. Trimming removed 3 bases from V and 0 bases from J, with 16 bases in between. CDR3 in amino acids: CASSSQGTFHSNQPQHF. The CDR3 coding sequence is TGTGCCAGCAGCTCGCAGGGGACCTTTCATAGCAATCAGCCCCAGCATTTT.

This clone has more than one count but fewer than ten. The chain links TRBV5-6 to TRBJ1-2; D is uncertain. The ends were cut back, 0 bases at V and 0 bases at J, with 6 bases in the middle. Per the germline V gene, CDR1 is SGHDT and CDR2 is YYEEEE. The CDR3 covers 14 residues. The CDR3 here is CASSLVAANYGYTF. CDR3 in DNA: TGTGCCAGCAGCTTGGTGGCAGCTAACTATGGCTACACCTTC.

The chain joins TRBV20-1 to TRBJ2-5, with TRBD1 as a possible D gene (5 bases). CDR1 is DFQATT and CDR2 is SNEGSKA in the germline V gene (reference sequence). The CDR3 loop spans 11 amino acids. V lost 8 bases and J lost 3, with 10 bases in between. The DNA for the CDR3 is TGCAGTCAGGGCGGTGAAGAGACCCAGTACTTC. It specifies CSQGGEETQYF.

CDR3 amino acids: CASTSQMNTEAFF. As DNA, the CDR3 is TGTGCCAGCACCTCCCAGATGAACACTGAAGCTTTCTTT. The V and J genes are TRBV2 and TRBJ1-1; D unresolved. V gave up 7 bases and J gave up 0 bases, with 9 bases separating them. The CDR3 is 13 residues long. CDR1 is SNHLY and CDR2 is FYNNEI in the germline V gene.